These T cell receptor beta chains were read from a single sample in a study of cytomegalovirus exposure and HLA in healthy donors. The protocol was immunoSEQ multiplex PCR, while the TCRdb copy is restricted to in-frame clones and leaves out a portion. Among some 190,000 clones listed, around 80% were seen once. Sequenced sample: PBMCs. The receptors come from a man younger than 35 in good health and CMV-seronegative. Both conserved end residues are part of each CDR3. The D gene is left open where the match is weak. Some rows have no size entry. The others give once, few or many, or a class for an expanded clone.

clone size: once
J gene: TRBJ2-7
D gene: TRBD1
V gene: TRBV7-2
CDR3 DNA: TGTGCCAGCAGAGGGACAGGAGTCTACGAGCAGTACTTC
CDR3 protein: CASRGTGVYEQYF

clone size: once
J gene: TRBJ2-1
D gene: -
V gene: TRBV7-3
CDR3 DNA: TGTGCCAGCAGCCATACATGGACCTTAGAGGGCAATGAGCAGTTCTTC
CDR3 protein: CASSHTWTLEGNEQFF

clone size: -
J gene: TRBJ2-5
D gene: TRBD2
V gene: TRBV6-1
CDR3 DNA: TGTGCCAGCAGTGAAGTACTAGCGGGAGGGGGAGAGACCCAGTACTTC
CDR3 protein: CASSEVLAGGGETQYF

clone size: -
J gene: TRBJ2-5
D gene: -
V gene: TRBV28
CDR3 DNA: TGTGCCAGCAGTTCCAACCTCCAAGGACGGAGGATCGAGGAGACCCAGTACTTC
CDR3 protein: CASSSNLQGRRIEETQYF

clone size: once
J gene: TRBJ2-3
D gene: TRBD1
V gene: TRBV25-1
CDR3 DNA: TGTGCCAGCAGTAAGGACAGGAGCACAGATACGCAGTATTTT
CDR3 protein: CASSKDRSTDTQYF

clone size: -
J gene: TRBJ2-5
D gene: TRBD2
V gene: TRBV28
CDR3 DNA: TGTGCCAGCAGCCGTGGGGGGGGAGGCCTGGAGACCCAGTACTTC
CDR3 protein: CASSRGGGGLETQYF

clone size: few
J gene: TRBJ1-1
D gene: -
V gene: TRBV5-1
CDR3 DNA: TGCGCCAGCAGCTTGCTCGGGAAGGACACTGAAGCTTTCTTT
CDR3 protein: CASSLLGKDTEAFF

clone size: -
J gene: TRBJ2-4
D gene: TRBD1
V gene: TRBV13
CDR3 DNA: TGTGCCAGCAGCTTAGGCCTAACGTTCGGGACAGGGGGAAGAAACATTCAGTACTTC
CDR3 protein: CASSLGLTFGTGGRNIQYF

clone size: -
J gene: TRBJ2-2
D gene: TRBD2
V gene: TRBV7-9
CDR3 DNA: TGTGCCAGCAGCTTAAGCGGGAGTAGCACCGGGGAGCTGTTTTTT
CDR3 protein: CASSLSGSSTGELFF

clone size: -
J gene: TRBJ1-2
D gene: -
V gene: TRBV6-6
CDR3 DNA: TGTGCCAGCAGAGGACAGTATGGCTACACCTTC
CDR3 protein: CASRGQYGYTF

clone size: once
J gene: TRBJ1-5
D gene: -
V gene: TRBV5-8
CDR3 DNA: TGTGCCAGCAGCTTGGTCAGGGACTCCTATAGCAATCAGCCCCAGCATTTT
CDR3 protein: CASSLVRDSYSNQPQHF

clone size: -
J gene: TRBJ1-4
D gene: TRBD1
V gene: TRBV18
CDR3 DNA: TGTGCCAGCTCACCACAATCAGGGGGAGTTGAAAAACTGTTTTTT
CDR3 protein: CASSPQSGGVEKLFF

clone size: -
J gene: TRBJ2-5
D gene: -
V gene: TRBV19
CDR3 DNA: TGTGCCAGTAGTATAACAGGGCGGTGGGAGACCCAGTACTTC
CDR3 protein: CASSITGRWETQYF

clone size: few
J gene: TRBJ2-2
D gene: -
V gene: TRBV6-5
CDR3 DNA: TGTGCCAGCAGGACAGTCCCCGAGAACACCGGGGAGCTGTTTTTT
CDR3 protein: CASRTVPENTGELFF

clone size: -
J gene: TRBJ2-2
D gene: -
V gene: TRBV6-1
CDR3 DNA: TGTGCCAGCAGTGAAAATGATTATTGGAGCACCGGGGAGCTGTTTTTT
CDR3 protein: CASSENDYWSTGELFF

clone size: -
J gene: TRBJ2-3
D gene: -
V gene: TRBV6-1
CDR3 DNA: TGTGCCAGCACTACGGGGTCCTCTAGCACAGATACGCAGTATTTT
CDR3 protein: CASTTGSSSTDTQYF

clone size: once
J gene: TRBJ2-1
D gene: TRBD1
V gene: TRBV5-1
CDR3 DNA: TGCGCCAGCAGCATAGGACAGGATCCCAATGAGCAGTTCTTC
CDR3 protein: CASSIGQDPNEQFF

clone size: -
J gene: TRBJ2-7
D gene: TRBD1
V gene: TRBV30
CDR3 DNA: TGTGCCTGGAGTGTCAGGACAGGGTCCAACGAGCAGTACTTC
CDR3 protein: CAWSVRTGSNEQYF

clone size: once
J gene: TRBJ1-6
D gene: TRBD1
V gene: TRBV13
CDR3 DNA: TGTGCCAGCAGCTCCGGGACAGAAGAATATTCACCCCTCCACTTT
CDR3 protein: CASSSGTEEYSPLHF

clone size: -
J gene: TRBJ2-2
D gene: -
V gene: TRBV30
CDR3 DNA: TGTGCCTGGAGTGTACTCAGGGAAGTCGCCGGGGAGCTGTTTTTT
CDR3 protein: CAWSVLREVAGELFF

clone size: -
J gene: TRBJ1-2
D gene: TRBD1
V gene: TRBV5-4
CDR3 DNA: TGTGCCAGCAGCTTGGCGGGGCTAGGGACAGGGGAAAATGGCTACACCTTC
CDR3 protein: CASSLAGLGTGENGYTF

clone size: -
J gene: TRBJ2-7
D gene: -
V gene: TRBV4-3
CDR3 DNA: TGCGCCAGCAGCCAAGATCACAGTTACTACGAGCAGTACTTC
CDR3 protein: CASSQDHSYYEQYF

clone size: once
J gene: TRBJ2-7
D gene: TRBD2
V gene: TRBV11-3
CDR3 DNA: TGTGCCAGCAGCTTTAGCGGGAGCTCCTACGAGCAGTACTTC
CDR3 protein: CASSFSGSSYEQYF

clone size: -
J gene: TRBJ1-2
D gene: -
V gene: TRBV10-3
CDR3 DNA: TGTGCCTTCCTGGGGACAAACTATGGCTACACCTTC
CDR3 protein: CAFLGTNYGYTF

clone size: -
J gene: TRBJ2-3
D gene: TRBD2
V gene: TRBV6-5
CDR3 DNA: TGTGCCAGCAGGATTCTAGCGGGGAAAGATACGCAGTATTTT
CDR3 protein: CASRILAGKDTQYF

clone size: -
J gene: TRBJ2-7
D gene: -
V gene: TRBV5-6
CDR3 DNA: TGTGCCAGCAGCTCCCGAGAGGGTTTCTCGTACGAGCAGTACTTC
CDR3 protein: CASSSREGFSYEQYF

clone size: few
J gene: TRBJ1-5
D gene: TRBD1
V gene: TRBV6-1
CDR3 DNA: TGTGCCAGCACCAAAGGGAGGACAGGAAATCAGCCCCAGCATTTT
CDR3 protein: CASTKGRTGNQPQHF

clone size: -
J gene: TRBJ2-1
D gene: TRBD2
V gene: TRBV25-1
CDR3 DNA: TGTGCCAGCAGTGCACGTTATAGCGGGAGGGCCGCCGAGCAGTTCTTC
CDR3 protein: CASSARYSGRAAEQFF

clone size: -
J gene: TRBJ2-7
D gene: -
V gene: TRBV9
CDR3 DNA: TGTGCCAGCAGCAGGGGGGGGACGGAATTCTACGAGCAGTACTTC
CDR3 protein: CASSRGGTEFYEQYF

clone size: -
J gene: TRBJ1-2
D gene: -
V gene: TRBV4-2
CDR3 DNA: TGTGCCAGCAGCCAAGAAAAGGGGCGAAGGGGCTATGGCTACACCTTC
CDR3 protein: CASSQEKGRRGYGYTF

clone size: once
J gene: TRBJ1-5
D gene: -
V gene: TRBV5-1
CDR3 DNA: TGCGCCAGCAAGTCTTCGCGGGAGCCCCAGCATTTT
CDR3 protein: CASKSSREPQHF

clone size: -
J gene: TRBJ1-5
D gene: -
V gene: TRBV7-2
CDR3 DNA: TGTGCCAGCAGTCCAGGTAGTCGTCAGTCCCAGCATTTT
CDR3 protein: CASSPGSRQSQHF

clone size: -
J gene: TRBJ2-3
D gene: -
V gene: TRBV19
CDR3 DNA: TGTGCCAGTAATGGGGGCGGAGGATCGGAGCAGTATTTT
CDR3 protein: CASNGGGGSEQYF

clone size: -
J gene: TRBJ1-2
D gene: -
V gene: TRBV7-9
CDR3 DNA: TGTGCCAGCAGCTTAAATATGGCAGGGGTTAACTATGGCTACACCTTC
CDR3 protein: CASSLNMAGVNYGYTF

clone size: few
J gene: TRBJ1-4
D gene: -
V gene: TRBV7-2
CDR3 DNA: TGTGCCAGCAGCCCCTGGGGGGACCCAACTAATGAAAAACTGTTTTTT
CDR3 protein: CASSPWGDPTNEKLFF

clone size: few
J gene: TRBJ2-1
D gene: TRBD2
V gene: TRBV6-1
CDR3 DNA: TGTGCCAGCAGTATCAACTTAGCGGGGTACAATGAGCAGTTCTTC
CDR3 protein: CASSINLAGYNEQFF

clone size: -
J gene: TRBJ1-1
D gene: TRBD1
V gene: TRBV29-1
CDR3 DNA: TGCAGCGTAAACAGGGGGAGCATGAACACTGAAGCTTTCTTT
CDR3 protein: CSVNRGSMNTEAFF